This entry lists 2 T cell receptor beta chains sequenced from one sample in a study of Graves' ophthalmopathy and Graves' hyperthyroidism. Investigators amplified TCR beta CDR3 regions from RNA transcripts. RT-PCR with HTBI primers came first, then second-round multiplex PCR. TCRdb called the multiplex PCR reads again in MiXCR, with one record for every CDR3 protein. The sample carries 560,000 or so distinct CDR3 sequences, under 45% recorded once. Sample: peripheral blood or thyroid tissue (not recorded which). Receptors were obtained from an adult man with Graves' hyperthyroidism.

This clonotype has at least ten counts. The chain couples TRBV30 to TRBJ1-2; D gene uncertain. V lost 1 base to trimming and J lost 0 bases, with 9 bases between them. This CDR3 contains 14 residues. Germline lookup yields CDR1 GTSNPN and CDR2 SVGIG (reference sequence). The CDR3 spells CAWSAWRTNYGYTF. The CDR3 region has the DNA TGTGCCTGGAGTGCATGGAGAACTAACTATGGCTACACCTTC.

CDR3: CASSLGSLQDIQYF. The CDR3 region has the DNA TGTGCCAGCAGCTTAGGTTCGCTCCAGGACATTCAGTACTTC. This sequence joins TRBV7-2 and TRBJ2-4; D unclear. The CDR3 contains 14 residues. Per germline, CDR1 SGHTA and CDR2 FQGNSA. The V end lost 1 base, the J end lost 8 bases, and 12 bases lay between the germline ends. The full variable domain, completed using reference TRBV7-2 and TRBJ2-4, is GAGVSQSPSNKVTEKGKDVELRCDPISGHTALYWYRQSLGQGLEFLIYFQGNSAPDKSGLPSDRFSAERTGGSVSTLTIQRTQQEDSAVYLCASSLGSLQDIQYFGAGTRLSVL.